The 27 T cell receptor beta chains listed next were all sequenced from one sample in a study of blood T cell repertoires in COVID-19. Measured with immunoSEQ multiplex PCR; TCRdb has only the in-frame clones, and not every one. Counted here are about 190,000 clones, around 83% occurring once; the ten biggest clones make up about 22%. The sequenced sample was PBMCs or T cells enriched from blood (not recorded which). The receptors originated from a woman aged 40 to 55 in a cohort exposed to, infected with or recovered from COVID-19 (not recorded which).

The V and J genes are TRBV18 and TRBJ2-1; 8 bases fit TRBD2. Germline V gene lookup returns CDR1 KGHSH and CDR2 LQKENI. The trim removed 2 bases at V and 7 bases at J, leaving 7 bases unmatched. The CDR3 totals 15 residues. CDR3 coding DNA: TGTGCCAGCTCACCAACCGCGACTAGCGAAAATGAGCAGTTCTTC. Protein: CASSPTATSENEQFF.

This clone has just one count. The genes are TRBV6-6 and TRBJ1-2; D not certain. The CDR3 totals 13 residues. Trimming took off 2 bases at V and 4 bases at J, with 8 bases between the two ends. The germline V gene encodes CDR1 MNHNY and CDR2 SVGAGI (reference sequence). In DNA form, the CDR3 reads TGTGCCAGCAGTTACGTGCAGGCCTATGGCTACACCTTC. As protein: CASSYVQAYGYTF.

With respect to this clone: Other DNA sequences in the sample encode the same CDR3. The chain recombines TRBV11-2 with TRBJ1-1; D is perhaps TRBD1 (5 bases). CDR1 SGHAT and CDR2 FQNNGV come from the germline V gene. V lost 1 base and J 1 base, leaving 7 bases between the germline ends. The CDR3 totals 14 residues. The CDR3 DNA reads as TGTGCCAGCAGCTTAGCGGGGGGGAACACTGAAGCTTTCTTT. As protein: CASSLAGGNTEAFF.

The chain links TRBV4-1 to TRBJ1-1; no reliable D call. With 2 bases removed from V and 3 bases from J, the gap between germline ends came to 7 bases. The CDR3 has 13 residues. CDR1 and CDR2 from the germline V gene are MGHRA and YSYEKL. In nucleotides, the CDR3 is TGCGCCAGCAGCCAATTTGGAGACACTGAAGCTTTCTTT. Translation: CASSQFGDTEAFF.

In nucleotides, the CDR3 is TGTGCCAGCAGTTTGTCGGACAGGGTAGAAGCTTTCTTT. Translating it yields CASSLSDRVEAFF. This chain connects TRBV6-5 to TRBJ1-1, with TRBD1 matching over 8 bases. The junction had 6 bases not matched to a gene; V was cut back by 4 bases and J by 8 bases. Germline assignment: CDR1 MNHEY and CDR2 SVGAGI. The CDR3 loop spans 13 amino acids.

The chain employs TRBV5-1 and TRBJ2-5, with TRBD2 identical over 14 bases. Germline assignment: CDR1 SGHRS and CDR2 YFSETQ. This CDR3 comprises 16 residues. Trimming cost V 4 bases and J 1 base; bases outside gene matches: 3. CDR3 sequence reads: CASSPGTSGGQETQYF. The CDR3, as DNA: TGCGCCAGCAGCCCAGGGACTAGCGGGGGCCAAGAGACCCAGTACTTC.

CDR3 sequence: CASWTSGVHNEQFF. CDR3 DNA: TGTGCCAGCTGGACTAGCGGGGTCCACAATGAGCAGTTCTTC. The chain employs TRBV7-8 and TRBJ2-1; TRBD2 agrees at 12 bases. Germline V gene data show CDR1 as SGHVS and CDR2 as FQNEAQ. Germline trimming cut 8 bases from V and 5 bases from J; bases unmatched to any gene: 4. The CDR3 runs 14 residues. Full variable domain (rest looked up from reference TRBV7-8 and TRBJ2-1): GAGVSQSPRYKVAKRGQDVALRCDPISGHVSLFWYQQALGQGPEFLTYFQNEAQLDKSGLPSDRFFAERPEGSVSTLKIQRTQQEDSAVYLCASWTSGVHNEQFFGPGTRLTVL.

The V gene is TRBV2, the J gene TRBJ2-3, with TRBD2 matching 11 bases. J gave up 2 bases and V 6 bases, and 10 bases lay outside the gene matches. Germline CDR1 SNHLY, CDR2 FYNNEI. This CDR3 contains 17 residues. The DNA for the CDR3 is TGTGCCAGCAGATCTGGCCGACTAGCGGGGATCACAGATACGCAGTATTTT. It translates to CASRSGRLAGITDTQYF.

This clone was counted only a few times. The junction and the germline gene differ at one end; a read error may be behind it. J is TRBJ2-1 and V is TRBV27, with 9 bases identical to TRBD2. In germline, CDR1 is MNHEY, CDR2 SMNVEV (reference sequence). This CDR3 is built from 14 residues. CDR3 DNA: TGTGCCAGCAGGGGCGGGGGGGCCTACGATGAGCAGTTCTTC. It translates to CASRGGGAYDEQFF.

The V call is TRBV5-1, the J call TRBJ1-1, with D hard to call. This CDR3 comprises 14 residues. The germline CDR1 and CDR2 sequences are SGHRS and YFSETQ. Trimming removed 1 base from V and 1 base from J, with 8 bases in between. CDR3 coding DNA: TGCGCCAGCAGCTTGTGGCAACCGAACACTGAAGCTTTCTTT. Translated, it gives CASSLWQPNTEAFF.

The chain couples TRBV4-2 to TRBJ2-7; D is possibly TRBD1 (5 bases). Deletions cut 0 bases from V and 4 bases from J, with 25 bases between. There are 19 residues in the CDR3. Germline CDR1 and CDR2: LGHNA and YNFKEQ. DNA of the CDR3: TGTGCCAGCAGCCAAGATGGGCTCCCGAAGGACATCGAAGGGTACGAGCAGTACTTC. It yields the protein CASSQDGLPKDIEGYEQYF.

The J gene is TRBJ2-1, the V gene TRBV15; the match to TRBD1 covers 7 bases. The V gene's germline CDR1 is LNHNV and CDR2 YYDKDF (reference sequence). The V and J ends lost 1 base and 0 bases, in that order; junction bases with no gene match: 3. This CDR3 region has 16 residues. This CDR3 reads CATSRAGTASYNEQFF. The CDR3 region has the DNA TGTGCCACCAGCAGAGCCGGGACAGCCTCCTACAATGAGCAGTTCTTC.

There are a few counts of this clone. V is TRBV24-1 and J is TRBJ2-3; 8 bases are a match to TRBD1. Germline V gives CDR1 KGHDR, CDR2 SFDVKD. The CDR3 is 19 residues long. Losses at the gene ends were 4 bases for V and 0 bases for J; bases not matched to a gene: 14. The DNA for the CDR3 is TGTGCCACCAGTGAGGGGTGGACAGGGACGGAGGATAGCACAGATACGCAGTATTTT. Amino acids: CATSEGWTGTEDSTDTQYF.

This clone was recorded once. The rearrangement links TRBV28 to TRBJ2-1, with TRBD1 matching over 9 bases. Germline CDR1 is MDHEN and CDR2 is SYDVKM. J lost 6 bases, V lost 3 bases, and 9 bases had no gene match. The CDR3 loop spans 16 amino acids. CDR3 DNA: TGTGCCAGCAGTTTCCCCGACAGGGGGTGGGCCAATGAGCAGTTCTTC. The encoded protein is CASSFPDRGWANEQFF.

This rearrangement joins TRBV4-3 to TRBJ2-3; 8 bases line up with TRBD2. With 0 bases clipped from V and 8 bases from J, the junction kept 4 bases outside the gene matches. The CDR3 loop spans 14 amino acids. The V gene's germline CDR1 is LGHNA and CDR2 YSLEER. The CDR3 spells CASSQDDGRGTQYF. Written as DNA, the CDR3 is TGCGCCAGCAGCCAAGATGACGGGAGGGGTACGCAGTATTTT.

This chain joins TRBV25-1 and TRBJ2-5; 7 nucleotides match TRBD1. V lost 4 bases, J lost 5 bases, and 7 bases stayed unmatched. The CDR3 contains 14 residues. CDR1 is MGHDK and CDR2 is SYGVNS in the germline V gene. The CDR3 protein is CASSATTGVETQYF. In nucleotides, the CDR3 is TGTGCCAGCAGTGCAACAACAGGGGTGGAGACCCAGTACTTC.

Written as DNA, the CDR3 is TGTGCCAGCAGTTTATACGGGGAGGGCAATCAGCCCCAGCATTTT. Translating it yields CASSLYGEGNQPQHF. This chain links TRBV28 with TRBJ1-5; no clear D gene. The germline V gene has CDR1 MDHEN and CDR2 SYDVKM. This CDR3 contains 15 residues. The germline V and J ends were trimmed by 1 base and 2 bases, with 9 bases remaining between them.

This clone appeared a single time. The V and J genes are TRBV19 and TRBJ1-2; TRBD1 is a possible D gene (5 bases). Germline loops: CDR1 LNHDA, CDR2 SQIVND (reference sequence). Trimming shortened V by 5 bases and J by 6 bases, and 7 bases separated the two germline ends. This CDR3 has 11 amino acids. CDR3 nucleotide sequence: TGTGCCAGTAGTCAGACAGATGGCTACACCTTC. This sequence encodes CASSQTDGYTF.

The rearrangement joins TRBV5-1 to TRBJ2-7; tentatively, D is TRBD2 (5 bases). The CDR3 extends over 14 amino acids. CDR1 is SGHRS, CDR2 YFSETQ, per germline. The V and J ends lost 5 bases and 0 bases respectively, with 12 bases between them. CDR3 sequence (DNA): TGCGCCAGCAGTTGGCCGGGGATCTCCTACGAGCAGTACTTC. This codes for CASSWPGISYEQYF.

This chain joins TRBV6-1 and TRBJ2-7; 7 nucleotides line up with TRBD1. The CDR3 consists of 14 residues. Germline-derived CDR1 and CDR2 are MNHNS and SASEGT. V gave up 3 bases and J gave up 5 bases; unmatched junction bases: 7. The CDR3 protein is CASSDERQGHEQYF. The DNA for the CDR3 is TGTGCCAGCAGTGACGAGAGACAGGGCCACGAGCAGTACTTC.

The chain is built from TRBV21-1 and TRBJ1-1. TRBV21-1 is labeled a pseudogene. The CDR3 length is 16 residues. The CDR3 DNA is TGTGCCAGCAGCCGAAAGCCCACGGGTCTGAACACTGAAGCTTTCTTT. As protein: CASSRKPTGLNTEAFF.

The chain has TRBV9 and TRBJ2-3, with TRBD2 identical over 11 bases. Trimming removed 4 bases from V and 2 bases from J; junction bases left unmatched: 3. CDR1 and CDR2 (germline): SGDLS, YYNGEE. The CDR3 spans 15 residues. The CDR3 is CASSPTSGVTDTQYF. The CDR3 DNA follows: TGTGCCAGCAGCCCGACTAGCGGGGTCACAGATACGCAGTATTTT.

The chain recombines TRBV28 with TRBJ1-1, with 9 bases fitting TRBD1. Germline V gene data show CDR1 as MDHEN and CDR2 as SYDVKM. The CDR3 extends over 17 amino acids. V lost 6 bases and J lost 2; bases outside the gene matches: 13. The CDR3 region is CASRMSLTGGVNTEAFF. Here the CDR3 DNA reads TGTGCCAGCAGAATGTCGCTTACAGGGGGCGTAAACACTGAAGCTTTCTTT.

The chain carries TRBV13 and TRBJ2-1; possible D gene TRBD2, 5 bases. The CDR3 contains 14 residues. Looked up from germline, CDR1 is PRHDT and CDR2 is FYEKMQ (reference sequence). V lost 4 bases and J lost 3, with 10 bases in between. As DNA, the CDR3 is TGTGCCAGCAGCTCGAGGACTTACTACAATGAGCAGTTCTTC. The encoded protein is CASSSRTYYNEQFF.

This clone was seen a handful of times. V usage is TRBV7-6 and J usage is TRBJ2-5, with 9 bases that match TRBD2. V dropped 3 bases and J dropped 5; count of bases not matched to a gene: 4. The V gene's germline CDR1 is SGHVS and CDR2 FNYEAQ. This CDR3 spans 14 amino acids. CDR3 amino acids: CASSFLAGRETQYF. The CDR3, as DNA: TGTGCCAGCAGCTTCCTAGCGGGGCGGGAGACCCAGTACTTC.

The V and J genes are TRBV5-5 and TRBJ1-1; D gene uncertain. This CDR3 has 14 residues. Germline lookup yields CDR1 SGHKS and CDR2 YYEKEE (reference sequence). Trimming removed 1 base from V and 4 bases from J, with 11 bases in between. In nucleotides, the CDR3 is TGTGCCAGCAGCTTGTCCCCGGTCGGCACTGAAGCTTTCTTT. This encodes CASSLSPVGTEAFF.

The V call is TRBV28, the J call TRBJ2-7; D possibly corresponds to TRBD1 (6 bases). Germline lookup yields CDR1 MDHEN and CDR2 SYDVKM. The CDR3 spans 14 residues. V shed 5 bases and J shed 0 bases, with 11 bases lying between them. Here the CDR3 reads CASSRQVSSYEQYF. Here the CDR3 DNA reads TGTGCCAGCAGTCGACAGGTTTCCTCCTACGAGCAGTACTTC.